This is a list of T cell receptor beta chains from one sample in a study of tumor and adjacent non-tumor tissue in lung cancer. One entry per CDR3 protein, called by TCRdb with MiXCR from the multiplex PCR reads. The sample includes some 200,000 distinct CDR3 sequences, over 55% of them seen just once. The sequenced sample consisted of lung tumor tissue. Receptors were obtained from a man aged 55-75 years with non-small cell lung cancer. Each CDR3 is given without its conserved first and last residue.

V: TRBV4-2
J: TRBJ1-4
CDR3: ASSLLRDRVNEKLF

V: TRBV29-1
J: TRBJ1-2
CDR3: SGVRGANYGYT

V: TRBV4-2
J: TRBJ2-1
CDR3: ASSQDTSGVLNEQF

V: TRBV6-1
J: TRBJ2-7
CDR3: ASSDVGVLYEQY

V: TRBV20-1
J: TRBJ2-2
CDR3: SARGTVKNTGELF

V: TRBV20-1
J: .
CDR3: SASSRLTDTQH

V: TRBV11-1
J: TRBJ2-1
CDR3: ASGLERYNKQF

V: TRBV24-1
J: TRBJ2-7
CDR3: ATSDLQRAGGESYEQY

V: TRBV7-8
J: TRBJ2-1
CDR3: ASSHGTVTYNEQF

V: TRBV6-6
J: TRBJ2-7
CDR3: TSSDKQGPPPYEQY

V: TRBV6-6
J: TRBJ2-7
CDR3: ARNYSYEQY